The rows below give T cell receptor beta chains drawn from one sample of a study of blood T cell repertoires in COVID-19. TCRdb's copy holds only in-frame clones and misses some; the assay was immunoSEQ multiplex PCR. The sample gives roughly 150,000 clones, 70% to 90% of which show up once; 5% to 6% is in the top ten. The sequencing input was peripheral blood. These receptors were taken from a human donor in a cohort sampled during active COVID-19. CDR3s leave out the opening cysteine and the closing phenylalanine or tryptophan. Fields, in order: V gene, CDR3 protein.

>TRBV6-5
ATTPAGSPYEQY
>TRBV29-1
SVALTKDEKLF
>TRBV14
ASSQVPPGLGIYNEQF
>TRBV9
ASGGVRNEQF
>TRBV3-1/TRBV3-2
ASRRQGASYEQY
>TRBV20-1
SARISQAF
>TRBV6-2/TRBV6-3
ASSYPVDSPNEKLF
>TRBV7-2
ASSLVWHMNTEAF
>TRBV9
ASSVGGTNTGELF
>TRBV2
ASSEGRQETQY
>TRBV9
ASTSLGDNEAF
>TRBV13
ASSFAGTGIYEQY
>TRBV7-3
ASSLTLSPGGQRGTGELF
>TRBV29-1
SVRDRGLFYEQY